The 21 T cell receptor beta chains below come from one sample, sequenced in a study of T cells after yellow fever vaccination. MiXCR was run by TCRdb on the 5' RACE reads, yielding one entry per CDR3 protein. The sample carries more than 450,000 distinct CDR3 sequences, roughly 22% recorded once. The source material was PBMCs, sampled approximately 22 days after the first yellow fever vaccination. These TCRs come from a man aged 18 to 29 who received the YFV17D yellow fever vaccine.

V usage is TRBV5-1 and J usage is TRBJ1-4; 9 bases match TRBD1. Germline-derived CDR1 and CDR2 are SGHRS and YFSETQ. CDR3 size: 17 residues. The ends lost 0 bases at V and 3 bases at J; junction bases unmatched: 6. CDR3: CASSLGAGQGSNEKLFF. CDR3 nucleotides: TGCGCCAGCAGCTTGGGGGCAGGACAGGGGTCTAATGAAAAACTGTTTTTT.

The V call is TRBV4-1, the J call TRBJ2-4, with D possibly TRBD1 on 6 matching bases. Germline CDR1 is MGHRA and CDR2 is YSYEKL. This CDR3 comprises 12 residues. V gave up 0 bases and J gave up 15 bases, with 12 bases separating them. CDR3 sequence reads: CASSQEGQGLYF. CDR3 nucleotides: TGCGCCAGCAGCCAAGAGGGGCAGGGGCTGTACTTC.

The rearrangement joins TRBV30 to TRBJ2-2, with 7 bases lining up with TRBD1. The V segment lost 1 base and the J segment 4 bases; nucleotides outside the gene matches: 9. Per germline, CDR1 GTSNPN and CDR2 SVGIG (reference sequence). This CDR3 comprises 16 residues. In nucleotides, the CDR3 is TGTGCCTGGAGTGCCCCGTGGGCAGGGGGCACCGGGGAGCTGTTTTTT. This gives the protein CAWSAPWAGGTGELFF.

This clonotype was counted at least ten times. The V gene is TRBV5-5, the J gene TRBJ2-7, with 7 bases identical to TRBD1. V dropped 2 bases and J dropped 2; count of bases not matched to a gene: 7. CDR3 size: 15 residues. Germline V gene lookup returns CDR1 SGHKS and CDR2 YYEKEE (reference sequence). The DNA of the CDR3 is TGTGCCAGCAGCTTCTCGGGCCAGGGGGCCTACGAGCAGTACTTC. This codes for CASSFSGQGAYEQYF.

This clonotype turned up a few times. The gene calls are TRBV5-1 and TRBJ1-2; D call uncertain. The CDR3 is 13 residues long. CDR1 and CDR2 (germline): SGHRS, YFSETQ. V lost 0 bases, J lost 3 bases, and 6 bases lay in between. CDR3 region: CASSLELDYGYTF. DNA of the CDR3: TGCGCCAGCAGCTTGGAATTGGACTATGGCTACACCTTC.

This rearrangement joins TRBV6-2 or TRBV6-3 to TRBJ1-2, with 8 bases matching TRBD1. CDR1 MNHEY and CDR2 SVGEGT come from the germline V gene. The trim removed 0 bases at V and 5 bases at J, leaving 11 bases unmatched. CDR3 length equals 17 residues. CDR3 coding DNA: TGTGCCAGCAGTTACTCCCGGGACAGGATGACTTTTTATGGCTACACCTTC. It codes for CASSYSRDRMTFYGYTF.

This chain links TRBV28 with TRBJ1-5, with no clear D. Trimming took off 6 bases at V and 7 bases at J, with 10 bases between the two ends. Germline CDR1 and CDR2: MDHEN and SYDVKM. The CDR3 is 12 residues long. CDR3 loop: CASSFLRQPQHF. The CDR3 bases are TGTGCCAGCAGCTTTCTCAGACAGCCCCAGCATTTT.

The chain employs TRBV20-1 and TRBJ1-4, with 11 bases aligning to TRBD1. The CDR3 is 14 residues long. V trimming: 3 bases; J trimming: 6 bases; junction bases outside the gene matches: 3. Germline values: CDR1 DFQATT, CDR2 SNEGSKA (reference sequence). CDR3 sequence reads: CSASWDRGYEKLFF. The CDR3 coding sequence is TGCAGTGCTAGTTGGGACAGGGGGTATGAAAAACTGTTTTTT.

V and J are TRBV19 and TRBJ1-1; D is uncertain. V was shortened by 0 bases and J by 4 bases, with 9 bases between the two germline ends. Germline V lookup: CDR1 LNHDA, CDR2 SQIVND (reference sequence). CDR3 length: 14 residues. The CDR3, as DNA: TGTGCCAGTAGTATAGATCGTGGTAGCACTGAAGCTTTCTTT. Translated, it gives CASSIDRGSTEAFF.

The rearrangement joins TRBV7-8 to TRBJ2-2; a possible D gene is TRBD1 (6 bases). This CDR3 has 16 residues. V was pared by 5 bases and J by 1 base, with 14 bases between. CDR1 and CDR2 from the germline V gene are SGHVS and FQNEAQ. The CDR3 is CASSHHRVLNTGELFF. DNA for the CDR3: TGTGCCAGCAGCCACCACAGGGTCCTGAACACCGGGGAGCTGTTTTTT.

The DNA for the CDR3 is TGTGCCAGCGCCTCGGGACAGGGCGATGAAAAACTGTTTTTT. Its translation is CASASGQGDEKLFF. The chain recombines TRBV10-3 with TRBJ1-4, with 9 bases that match TRBD1. Looked up from germline, CDR1 is ENHRY and CDR2 is SYGVKD. The trim removed 10 bases at V and 6 bases at J, leaving 9 bases unmatched. This CDR3 spans 14 amino acids.

In its sample, this clonotype was seen a few times. The chain uses TRBV5-6 and TRBJ2-1; D gene uncertain. This CDR3 spans 12 amino acids. V gave up 1 base and J gave up 9 bases, with 8 bases separating them. Germline values: CDR1 SGHDT, CDR2 YYEEEE. The DNA for the CDR3 is TGTGCCAGCAGCTTGTATTGGAGTGAGCAGTTCTTC. This translates into CASSLYWSEQFF. Full variable domain (missing parts from reference TRBV5-6 and TRBJ2-1): DAGVTQSPTHLIKTRGQQVTLRCSPKSGHDTVSWYQQALGQGPQFIFQYYEEEERQRGNFPDRFSGHQFPNYSSELNVNALLLGDSALYLCASSLYWSEQFFGPGTRLTVL.

This rearrangement joins TRBV7-6 to TRBJ1-1; a possible D gene is TRBD1 (5 bases). This CDR3 is built from 13 residues. Germline CDR1 SGHVS, CDR2 FNYEAQ. Between the trimmed V and J ends, which lost 5 bases and 5 bases, there was a span of 12 bases. CDR3 protein: CASSGRVGTEAFF. Written as DNA, the CDR3 is TGTGCCAGCAGCGGCAGGGTGGGGACTGAAGCTTTCTTT.

The DNA of the CDR3 is TGTGCCAGCAGCTCGGATCCGGGGGCATGGAAAGAGACCCAGTACTTC. It codes for CASSSDPGAWKETQYF. The chain carries TRBV7-2 and TRBJ2-5, with D possibly called TRBD1 or TRBD2 (6 bases each). The V gene lost 4 bases and the J gene lost 3 bases, with 18 bases spanning the gap. The CDR3 has 16 residues. Germline CDR1 and CDR2: SGHTA and FQGNSA.

The rearrangement joins TRBV29-1 to TRBJ2-5; D possibly matches TRBD1 or TRBD2 (6 bases each). Trimming stripped 7 bases from V and 7 bases from J, with 19 bases between. Per germline, CDR1 SQVTM and CDR2 ANQGSEA. The CDR3 length is 13 residues. The CDR3 sequence is CSDRGLSMGTQYF. The CDR3 coding sequence is TGCAGCGACCGGGGGCTCTCAATGGGGACCCAGTACTTC. Full variable domain (outside the CDR3, taken from reference TRBV29-1 and TRBJ2-5): SAVISQKPSRDICQRGTSLTIQCQVDSQVTMMFWYRQQPGQSLTLIATANQGSEATYESGFVIDKFPISRPNLTFSTLTVSNMSPEDSSIYLCSDRGLSMGTQYFGPGTRLLVL.

The chain has TRBV15 and TRBJ1-1; maybe TRBD1 (5 bases). The V gene lost 0 bases and the J gene lost 6 bases, with 5 bases spanning the gap. CDR3 length equals 12 residues. CDR1 and CDR2 from the germline V gene are LNHNV and YYDKDF (reference sequence). The CDR3 DNA follows: TGTGCCACCAGCAGAGAGGGGGCTGAAGCTTTCTTT. Amino acid sequence: CATSREGAEAFF.

In its sample, this clonotype was seen a few times. This rearrangement joins TRBV7-2 to TRBJ2-2, with TRBD1 matching over 7 bases. Germline-derived CDR1 and CDR2 are SGHTA and FQGNSA. V was pared by 5 bases and J by 4 bases, with 4 bases of the junction left unmatched. The CDR3 extends over 14 amino acids. In DNA form, the CDR3 reads TGTGCCAGCAGCCGACGGACAGGCACCGGGGAGCTGTTTTTT. Its translation is CASSRRTGTGELFF.

This clonotype occurred a few times. V usage is TRBV10-2 and J usage is TRBJ2-1; 7 bases are a match to TRBD1. V gave up 10 bases and J gave up 8 bases; unmatched junction bases: 11. The CDR3 length is 13 residues. Germline CDR1 WSHSY, CDR2 SAAADI. CDR3 bases: TGCGCCAACTCGGCGAGGGGGCTCGATGAGCAGTTCTTC. Its protein is CANSARGLDEQFF.

V is TRBV4-2 and J is TRBJ2-5, with D perhaps TRBD1 (5 bases). The CDR3 runs 17 residues. Trimming pared 4 bases from V and 2 bases from J, leaving 20 bases between. The germline CDR1 and CDR2 sequences are LGHNA and YNFKEQ. The CDR3 DNA reads TGTGCCAGCAGCCCGACAGTGACGGTATCGAGTCAAGAGACCCAGTACTTC. Protein product: CASSPTVTVSSQETQYF.

The chain links TRBV30 to TRBJ1-2; 7 positions agree with TRBD1. The CDR3 runs to 13 residues. The germline V gene encodes CDR1 GTSNPN and CDR2 SVGIG (reference sequence). V was pared by 4 bases and J by 7 bases, with 9 bases of the junction left unmatched. The CDR3 region is CAWNYQGEVGYTF. The CDR3 nucleotides read TGTGCCTGGAACTATCAGGGGGAGGTTGGCTACACCTTC.

This clonotype came up a few times. The chain joins TRBV27 to TRBJ2-3, with 9 nucleotides matching TRBD2. This CDR3 comprises 19 residues. The germline V gene encodes CDR1 MNHEY and CDR2 SMNVEV (reference sequence). V was pared by 3 bases and J by 2 bases, with 15 bases of the junction left unmatched. CDR3 sequence (DNA): TGTGCCAGCAGTTTCCTCCTCGTAAGCGGGGGGCAGGACACAGATACGCAGTATTTT. It is translated as CASSFLLVSGGQDTDTQYF.